The TCR beta chain described here comes from a study of neurological immune-mediated disorders. With 10-nucleotide random UMIs, 5'RACE was used to make the cDNA. TCRdb processed the 5' RACE reads anew with MiXCR; each CDR3 protein has one entry. Among around 35,000 distinct CDR3 sequences listed, around 1.5% were seen once. This clonotype has a handful of counts. Its antigen remains unidentified. Study outcomes and limitations: Whereas HTLV-1-associated myelopathy showed the most TCR clonal expansion, multiple sclerosis showed the least, with levels below those of healthy controls. CDR3 amino acid sequences of expanded clones were not shared across subjects, a result suggesting private repertoires in all groups.

Per germline, CDR1 SGHTA and CDR2 FQGTGA. The CDR3 runs to 14 residues. V lost 6 bases to trimming and J lost 7 bases; unmatched junction nucleotides: 8. The chain couples TRBV7-3 to TRBJ2-3; 9 bases are shared with TRBD2. The clonotype comes from a woman younger than 45 with multiple sclerosis. Sequences were obtained from PBMCs. The chain's CDR3 is CASSLGLAENTQYF. CDR3 bases: TGTGCCAGCAGTTTGGGACTAGCTGAGAATACGCAGTATTTT.